This T cell receptor beta chain was identified in a study of T cells in women clearing cervical HPV infection. Data came from immunoSEQ multiplex PCR; TCRdb stores just in-frame clones and leaves some out. Its table lists roughly 50,000 clones. This CDR3 comprises 18 residues. Trimming at V came to 4 bases and at J to 3 bases, leaving 16 bases not matched to a gene. The germline CDR1 and CDR2 sequences are SGHRS and YFSETQ. Findings of the study overall: Richness plus V gene abundances separated cases from controls with AUC 0.7 to 0.9.

As for this clone: Its antigen is unidentified. The sequenced fragment ends 3 residues before the CDR3 boundary, so the rest is inferred from the germline J gene.

Sequences were obtained from blood buffy coat. V gene TRBV5-1 combines with J gene TRBJ2-1, with 7 bases fitting TRBD1. The sequence came from a woman between 18 and 70 years old with a cervical HPV16 infection that either progressed to CIN3+ or cleared (not recorded which). CDR3 DNA (partial): TGCGCCAGCAGCGGGGGCGCCGTCGGACAGGCAGGCTACAATGAG. This gives the protein CASSGGAVGQAGYNE. The entire CDR3 is CASSGGAVGQAGYNEQFF.